Below are 21 T cell receptor beta chains sequenced from a single sample in a study of T-cell reconstitution after alpha-beta-depleted transplantation in children. The library targeted TCRbeta and was prepared with unique molecular identifiers. TCRdb ran MiXCR on the PCR reads and lists one entry per CDR3 protein. The table lists some 840,000 distinct CDR3 sequences, roughly 15% of them singletons. Sequencing used PBMCs, mostly from graft donor cells, obtained 360 days after TCRalphabeta/CD19-depleted stem cell transplant. The receptor set was obtained from a male patient between 10 and 17 years old who had a stem cell transplant for acute lymphoblastic leukemia, so the T cells may come from the graft donor.

V gene TRBV10-3 combines with J gene TRBJ2-2; no definite D call. Germline V lookup: CDR1 ENHRY, CDR2 SYGVKD. Trimming stripped 5 bases from V and 0 bases from J, with 7 bases between. CDR3 length: 14 residues. The CDR3 bases are TGTGCCATCAGTCATAATACGAACACCGGGGAGCTGTTTTTT. Translation gives CAISHNTNTGELFF.

In the case of this clonotype: At one end, the junction sequence differs from germline, possibly due to a read error. The CDR3 region is CAINGWGRSGSSFNEQFF. The CDR3, as DNA: TGTGCCATCAATGGGTGGGGGAGGAGCGGGAGCTCCTTCAATGAGCAGTTCTTC. The chain couples TRBV10-3 to TRBJ2-1; 8 nucleotides match TRBD2. Germline values: CDR1 ENHRY, CDR2 SYGVKD. CDR3 length equals 18 residues.

This clonotype was seen only a few times. This chain links TRBV20-1 with TRBJ1-1, with 9 bases aligning to TRBD1. Germline V gives CDR1 DFQATT, CDR2 SNEGSKA (reference sequence). The CDR3 is 13 amino acids. Losses at the gene ends were 6 bases for V and 12 bases for J; bases not matched to a gene: 14. CDR3 DNA: TGCAGTGCCCCCACCTCCGGGACAGGGCAAACTTTCTTT. Encoded protein: CSAPTSGTGQTFF.

V gene TRBV29-1 combines with J gene TRBJ2-1; D is undetermined. Germline V gene data show CDR1 as SQVTM and CDR2 as ANQGSEA. This CDR3 contains 10 residues. V was pared by 2 bases and J by 15 bases, with 11 bases between. The CDR3, as DNA: TGCAGCGTTGAAAGCCCGTCGTGGTTCTTC. It specifies CSVESPSWFF.

There are a few counts of this clonotype. This sequence joins TRBV5-1 and TRBJ2-1; tentative D call: TRBD2 (5 bases). The germline V gene encodes CDR1 SGHRS and CDR2 YFSETQ. V lost 3 bases and J lost 2, with 12 bases in between. The CDR3 totals 15 residues. CDR3 residues: CASSSVSGTYNEQFF. DNA for the CDR3: TGCGCCAGCAGCTCCGTCAGCGGAACCTACAATGAGCAGTTCTTC.

This clonotype appeared many times. The chain carries TRBV5-5 and TRBJ2-5, with 12 bases lining up with TRBD2. V lost 1 base, J lost 1 base, and 5 bases stayed unmatched. The germline CDR1 and CDR2 sequences are SGHKS and YYEKEE (reference sequence). CDR3 length equals 17 residues. In nucleotides, the CDR3 is TGTGCCAGCAGCTTGAATGGACTAGCGGGAATCCAAGAGACCCAGTACTTC. This gives the protein CASSLNGLAGIQETQYF.

This clonotype was seen at least ten times. The V and J genes are TRBV7-8 and TRBJ2-7; no definite D call. Trimming left V 5 bases short and J 5 bases short, with 13 bases between. Germline V lookup: CDR1 SGHVS, CDR2 FQNEAQ. The CDR3 extends over 13 amino acids. This CDR3 is CASSLDRGDEQYF. In nucleotides, the CDR3 is TGTGCCAGCAGCCTCGACCGAGGCGACGAGCAGTACTTC.

A single count supports this clonotype. The rearrangement links TRBV7-6 to TRBJ2-7; 8 bases match TRBD1. The CDR3 extends over 15 amino acids. J lost 7 bases, V lost 1 base, and 9 bases had no gene match. CDR1 and CDR2 from the germline V gene are SGHVS and FNYEAQ. CDR3 region: CASSLVVGQGGEQYF. CDR3 bases: TGTGCCAGCAGCTTAGTCGTTGGACAGGGAGGTGAGCAGTACTTC.

This chain uses TRBV12-3 or TRBV12-4 with TRBJ2-7, with D perhaps assigned TRBD1 or TRBD2 (6 bases each). There are 16 residues in the CDR3. V shed 3 bases and J shed 7 bases, with 22 bases lying between them. The CDR3 sequence is CASSFFRLDRRGEQYF. In DNA, the CDR3 is TGTGCCAGCAGTTTTTTCCGGTTAGATCGGAGGGGGGAGCAGTACTTC.

This clonotype was seen repeatedly, ten times or more. The genes are TRBV2 and TRBJ2-5; TRBD1 might be the D (5 bases). Deletions cut 7 bases from V and 7 bases from J, with 16 bases between. Germline CDR1 SNHLY, CDR2 FYNNEI. The CDR3 is 13 residues long. In nucleotides, the CDR3 is TGTGCCAGCATAGGGGAACCTTTTGTGACCCAGTACTTC. Translated: CASIGEPFVTQYF.

A few counts support this clonotype. This chain joins TRBV24-1 and TRBJ2-1; 12 bases align to TRBD2. V trimming: 7 bases; J trimming: 8 bases; junction bases outside the gene matches: 5. The germline gives CDR1 KGHDR, CDR2 SFDVKD. This CDR3 contains 14 residues. The CDR3 DNA reads as TGTGCCACCAGACCGACTAGCGGGAGTGATGAGCAGTTCTTC. Protein: CATRPTSGSDEQFF.

In its sample, this clonotype was seen a few times. This chain joins TRBV18 and TRBJ2-3; 7 positions agree with TRBD2. CDR1 KGHSH and CDR2 LQKENI come from the germline V gene. V lost 3 bases, J lost 3 bases, and 3 bases stayed unmatched. The CDR3 extends over 14 amino acids. CDR3 coding DNA: TGTGCCAGCTCACCCGGGACTACGACAGATACGCAGTATTTT. Amino acid sequence: CASSPGTTTDTQYF.

This clonotype was detected only a few times. The chain links TRBV12-3 or TRBV12-4 to TRBJ2-7; 15 bases agree with TRBD2. With 7 bases clipped from V and 5 bases from J, the junction kept 9 bases outside the gene matches. This CDR3 is built from 16 residues. CDR3 nucleotide sequence: TGTGCCAGCACCCTACCGGGACTAGCGGGAGGTAACGAGCAGTACTTC. The encoded protein is CASTLPGLAGGNEQYF.

This clonotype has a handful of counts. The V call is TRBV9, the J call TRBJ2-1, with D possibly being TRBD1 or TRBD2 (5 bases each). CDR1 is SGDLS, CDR2 YYNGEE, per germline. Trimming took 2 bases from V and 5 from J, leaving 20 bases between them. The CDR3 contains 17 residues. The CDR3, as DNA: TGTGCCAGCAGCGTCGTCCCAACGGGGCTAATGAACAATGAGCAGTTCTTC. This encodes CASSVVPTGLMNNEQFF.

Only a few counts were recorded for this clonotype. The J gene is TRBJ2-5, the V gene TRBV11-2; the D is unclear. The V gene lost 3 bases and the J gene lost 4 bases, with 9 bases spanning the gap. The CDR3 is made up of 13 amino acids. Germline CDR1 reads SGHAT; CDR2 reads FQNNGV. CDR3 residues: CASSFSIGETQYF. Here the CDR3 DNA reads TGTGCCAGCAGCTTCAGTATTGGAGAGACCCAGTACTTC.

A few counts support this clonotype. The gene calls are TRBV29-1 and TRBJ1-2; tentative D call: TRBD1 (5 bases). The CDR3 loop spans 13 amino acids. V lost 2 bases and J 6 bases, leaving 13 bases between the germline ends. Germline assignment: CDR1 SQVTM and CDR2 ANQGSEA. DNA of the CDR3: TGCAGCGTTGAACGACCTGCGGGGGATGGCTACACCTTC. Its translation is CSVERPAGDGYTF.

The gene calls are TRBV5-1 and TRBJ1-1, with D perhaps TRBD1 (6 bases). V was trimmed by 4 bases and J by 6 bases, leaving 10 bases between them. The V gene's germline CDR1 is SGHRS and CDR2 YFSETQ. This CDR3 contains 12 residues. In DNA form, the CDR3 reads TGCGCCAGCAGCACGAGGGGGGCTGAAGCTTTCTTT. Protein product: CASSTRGAEAFF.

This chain joins TRBV4-1 and TRBJ2-5; 10 bases match TRBD2. V shed 6 bases and J 3 bases; nucleotides not matched to a gene: 7. In germline, CDR1 is MGHRA, CDR2 YSYEKL. The CDR3 length is 15 residues. CDR3 nucleotides: TGCGCCAGCAGGGACTCTGGACTAGCGGAAGAGACCCAGTACTTC. Translation: CASRDSGLAEETQYF.

This sequence joins TRBV29-1 and TRBJ1-2, with 9 bases fitting TRBD1. Germline assignment: CDR1 SQVTM and CDR2 ANQGSEA. V was clipped by 3 bases and J by 3 bases; unmatched bases: 5. The CDR3 is made up of 14 amino acids. CDR3 sequence (DNA): TGCAGCGTTGATATGGGACAGGGCCACTATGGCTACACCTTC. This codes for CSVDMGQGHYGYTF.

J is TRBJ1-1 and V is TRBV5-1; 7 bases agree with TRBD1. The V and J ends lost 6 bases and 5 bases, in that order; junction bases with no gene match: 10. The CDR3 is 14 residues long. Looked up from germline, CDR1 is SGHRS and CDR2 is YFSETQ. CDR3 bases: TGCGCCAGCACACAGGGGACCTTGGGGACTGAAGCTTTCTTT. Protein sequence: CASTQGTLGTEAFF.

V usage is TRBV7-9 and J usage is TRBJ2-7; D assignment may be TRBD1 or TRBD2 (6 bases each). V lost 0 bases, J lost 7 bases, and 13 bases lay in between. Germline-derived CDR1 and CDR2 are SEHNR and FQNEAQ (reference sequence). The CDR3 contains 14 residues. The CDR3, as DNA: TGTGCCAGCAGCTTAGCTGTGGGGGCGGGAGAGCAGTACTTC. Translation gives CASSLAVGAGEQYF.